The 10 T cell receptor beta chains given below trace back to one sample, sequenced in a study of cytomegalovirus exposure and HLA in healthy donors. The PCR employed 60 Vbeta primers together with 13 Jbeta primers. Assay used: immunoSEQ multiplex PCR; TCRdb lists only in-frame clones, some missing. The data hold 200,000 to 250,000 clones, with roughly 70% observed a single time. The sequenced material came from PBMCs. The receptors were sampled from a middle-aged man in good health and CMV-seropositive.

This chain connects TRBV20-1 to TRBJ1-2, with 7 positions matching TRBD1. This CDR3 comprises 11 residues. Germline V gene data show CDR1 as DFQATT and CDR2 as SNEGSKA (reference sequence). The CDR3: CTHQGGGGYTF. The DNA for the CDR3 is TGCACCCACCAGGGGGGAGGTGGCTACACCTTC.

This sequence joins TRBV4-2 and TRBJ2-3; 11 bases map to TRBD2. V lost 0 bases to trimming and J lost 5 bases; unmatched junction nucleotides: 10. The CDR3 covers 18 residues. Germline V gene data show CDR1 as LGHNA and CDR2 as YNFKEQ. The CDR3 coding sequence is TGTGCCAGCAGCCAAGAGGTGACTAGCGGGGCCCCTGGAGATACGCAGTATTTT. It codes for CASSQEVTSGAPGDTQYF.

In regard to this clone: Other DNA sequences in this specimen translate into the identical CDR3. The chain recombines TRBV5-1 with TRBJ1-1, with TRBD1 matching over 8 bases. Germline V lookup: CDR1 SGHRS, CDR2 YFSETQ. The length of the CDR3 is 14 residues. After removal of 4 bases from V and 1 base from J, the junction contained 3 bases not matched to a gene. The CDR3 spells CASSPGTGNTEAFF. CDR3 nucleotides: TGCGCCAGCAGCCCCGGGACAGGGAACACTGAAGCTTTCTTT.

This sequence joins TRBV2 and TRBJ2-3, with D maybe TRBD1 (5 bases). The germline CDR1 and CDR2 sequences are SNHLY and FYNNEI. The CDR3 has 15 residues. V was shortened by 0 bases and J by 0 bases, with 7 bases between the two germline ends. The CDR3 DNA reads TGTGCCAGCAGTGAAGCAGGGGCTAGCACAGATACGCAGTATTTT. Translating gives CASSEAGASTDTQYF.

The chain combines TRBV2 with TRBJ2-1; maybe TRBD2 (5 bases). With 5 bases removed from V and 9 bases from J, the gap between germline ends came to 11 bases. This CDR3 has 12 residues. Looked up from germline, CDR1 is SNHLY and CDR2 is FYNNEI. For the CDR3, the DNA is TGTGCCAGCAGTCCCGGGGTCCTTGAGCAGTTCTTC. Its protein product is CASSPGVLEQFF.

The V call is TRBV19, the J call TRBJ1-2, with TRBD1 identical over 8 bases. Germline loops: CDR1 LNHDA, CDR2 SQIVND (reference sequence). This CDR3 is built from 15 residues. Trimming cost V 4 bases and J 3 bases; bases outside gene matches: 7. The CDR3: CASSTPDREDYGYTF. The CDR3 DNA sequence: TGTGCCAGTAGTACCCCGGACAGGGAGGACTATGGCTACACCTTC.

This chain connects TRBV6-6 to TRBJ1-1; 10 positions agree with TRBD1. V lost 6 bases and J lost 5; bases outside the gene matches: 6. The germline gives CDR1 MNHNY, CDR2 SVGAGI (reference sequence). This CDR3 has 14 residues. In nucleotides, the CDR3 is TGTGCCAGCAGCCTGGACAGGGGGAAGACTGAAGCTTTCTTT. It is translated as CASSLDRGKTEAFF.

The CDR3 here is CASSEAGGGANYGYTF. CDR3 nucleotide sequence: TGTGCCAGCAGTGAAGCGGGGGGGGGAGCTAACTATGGCTACACCTTC. The genes are TRBV6-1 and TRBJ1-2; D might be TRBD1 (5 bases). The CDR3 totals 16 residues. V dropped 0 bases and J dropped 0 bases, with 11 bases sitting between them. Germline assignment: CDR1 MNHNS and CDR2 SASEGT.

The chain combines TRBV7-9 with TRBJ2-5; no reliable D call. V lost 3 bases, J lost 2 bases, and 4 bases lay in between. Germline assignment: CDR1 SEHNR and CDR2 FQNEAQ (reference sequence). This CDR3 has 12 amino acids. The CDR3 spells CASSFSQETQYF. CDR3 DNA sequence: TGTGCCAGCAGCTTCAGTCAAGAGACCCAGTACTTC.

The chain uses TRBV27 and TRBJ2-7; D gene uncertain. Between the trimmed V and J ends, which lost 4 bases and 5 bases, there was a span of 6 bases. CDR1 and CDR2 (germline): MNHEY, SMNVEV (reference sequence). This CDR3 is built from 11 residues. CDR3 in amino acids: CASSSQNEQYF. The CDR3 DNA reads as TGTGCCAGCAGTTCCCAGAACGAGCAGTACTTC.